This T cell receptor beta chain originates from a study of T cell responses to AZD1222 COVID-19 vaccine. Findings and limits, study-wide: Seropositive at baseline were only six AZD1222 recipients.

This clone was observed a handful of times. Its cognate antigen is unknown. Some clones are missing from TCRdb's copy, which holds only in-frame ones; the method was immunoSEQ multiplex PCR. The repertoire includes roughly 130,000 clones, roughly 90% of them detected once, and 1.3% to 1.5% sits in the top ten. This TCR derives from an adult in good health. The sample consisted of peripheral blood, taken on day 0 of AZD1222 vaccination.

Written as DNA, the CDR3 is TGTGCCAGCAAAGAGGCTGATCAGCCCCAGCATTTT. Residues: CASKEADQPQHF. The J gene is TRBJ1-5, the V gene TRBV6-5, with D unresolved. Per the germline V gene, CDR1 is MNHEY and CDR2 is SVGAGI. The CDR3 is made up of 12 amino acids. V was cut by 7 bases and J by 5 bases, with 9 bases left in between.